The 6 T cell receptor beta chains below were found in one sample sequenced in a study of blood T cell repertoires in COVID-19. Sequenced by immunoSEQ multiplex PCR; TCRdb stores in-frame clones only, minus some. The sample holds 80,000 to 100,000 clones, approximately 72% seen once. The sequenced sample consisted of peripheral blood. The source is a man aged 65-85 years with acute or convalescent COVID-19.

This sequence joins TRBV11-2 and TRBJ2-7; no reliable D call. Between the trimmed V and J ends, which lost 0 bases and 6 bases, there was a span of 9 bases. This CDR3 has 13 amino acids. CDR1 is SGHAT, CDR2 FQNNGV, per germline. The CDR3 spells CASSLDRLSEQYF. CDR3 sequence (DNA): TGTGCCAGCAGCTTAGATCGACTCTCCGAGCAGTACTTC.

This clone was picked up many times. The V gene is TRBV6-5, the J gene TRBJ1-1; possible D gene TRBD1, 6 bases. Between the trimmed V and J ends, which lost 7 bases and 5 bases, there was a span of 20 bases. CDR3 length: 15 residues. The germline CDR1 and CDR2 sequences are MNHEY and SVGAGI. Here the CDR3 reads CASTLRGGLGTEAFF. In nucleotides, the CDR3 is TGTGCCAGCACTCTAAGGGGGGGGCTGGGAACTGAAGCTTTCTTT.

The rearrangement links TRBV30 to TRBJ2-2; tentative D call: TRBD2 (5 bases). The length of the CDR3 is 14 residues. CDR1 is GTSNPN and CDR2 is SVGIG in the germline V gene (reference sequence). V gave up 0 bases and J gave up 4 bases, with 9 bases separating them. CDR3 loop: CAWSVGMGTGELFF. In nucleotides, the CDR3 is TGTGCCTGGAGTGTCGGGATGGGCACCGGGGAGCTGTTTTTT. The full variable domain, completed using reference TRBV30 and TRBJ2-2, is SQTIHQWPATLVQPVGSPLSLECTVEGTSNPNLYWYRQAAGRGLQLLFYSVGIGQISSEVPQNLSASRPQDRQFILSSKKLLLSDSGFYLCAWSVGMGTGELFFGEGSRLTVL.

Only one count was recorded for this clone. The chain is built from TRBV28 and TRBJ1-5, with D uncertain. Trimming pared 7 bases from V and 4 bases from J, leaving 14 bases between. Germline V lookup: CDR1 MDHEN, CDR2 SYDVKM. This CDR3 contains 14 residues. CDR3 coding DNA: TGTGCCAGCACCGGGGAGGGCCGGAATCAGCCCCAGCATTTT. Translating gives CASTGEGRNQPQHF.

V usage is TRBV28 and J usage is TRBJ1-3; D gene unclear. The germline gives CDR1 MDHEN, CDR2 SYDVKM. The germline V and J ends were trimmed by 3 bases and 4 bases, with 13 bases remaining between them. The CDR3 has 15 amino acids. The CDR3 region has the DNA TGTGCCAGCAGTTTCGGTACAGTCTCGGGAAACACCATATATTTT. This codes for CASSFGTVSGNTIYF.

The genes are TRBV3-1 (or the pseudogene TRBV3-2) and TRBJ1-2; 11 bases are shared with TRBD1. The CDR3 runs to 16 residues. V shed 0 bases and J 8 bases; nucleotides not matched to a gene: 8. Germline V lookup: CDR1 LGHDT, CDR2 YNNKEL (reference sequence). DNA for the CDR3: TGTGCCAGCAGCCAAGAGGTTGGACAGGGGGCCAGGGGCTACACCTTC. It codes for CASSQEVGQGARGYTF.